This TCR beta chain is drawn from a study of breast tumors, draining lymph nodes, adjacent tissues. The lymph nodes were axillary draining lymph nodes from breast cancer patients. There are 16 residues in the CDR3. The germline gives CDR1 MNHEY, CDR2 SVGEGT. With V trimmed by 7 bases and J by 5 bases, 12 bases remained unmatched. TCRdb used MiXCR to reprocess the multiplex PCR reads, holding one entry per CDR3 protein. The sample lists about 140,000 distinct CDR3 sequences, approximately 32% occurring once. Findings of the study overall: Data only fit, rather than demonstrated, lymph node origin of most tumor T cells. Tumor TCR diversity was below lymph nodes but above nontumor tissue.

Concerning this clonotype: The antigen is unknown.

The J gene is TRBJ2-2, the V gene TRBV6-2 or TRBV6-3; 8 bases agree with TRBD2. The clonotype originates from a female donor with breast cancer. Some clones in this sample may be carry-over from other donors' samples. The sequenced sample was axillary lymph node tissue. CDR3 DNA sequence: TGTGCCAGCACCCGGGGGGGGCGCAGAGGAACCGGGGAGCTGTTTTTT. It is translated as CASTRGGRRGTGELFF.